Presented here are 25 T cell receptor beta chains from one specimen sequenced in a study of shared clonotypes between healthy human individuals. Clones were read by immunoSEQ multiplex PCR, and TCRdb kept only the in-frame ones, dropping some. The table includes roughly 2,000,000 clones, just over 90% detected once. Positive CCR7 selection of CD45RO-negative cells yielded the naive CD8 cells, and terminally differentiated effector memory CD45RA+ cells were excluded. Material: naive CD8+ T cells from PBMCs. Receptor source: a young man in good health. Some clones in this sample may be carry-over from other donors' samples.

The chain recombines TRBV28 with TRBJ2-7; D may be TRBD1 (6 bases). The V gene lost 6 bases and the J gene lost 0 bases, with 15 bases spanning the gap. CDR1 and CDR2 from the germline V gene are MDHEN and SYDVKM. The length of the CDR3 is 15 residues. CDR3 coding DNA: TGTGCCAGCAGCCCGAACAGGGCCGTCTCCTACGAGCAGTACTTC. Protein: CASSPNRAVSYEQYF.

J is TRBJ2-1 and V is TRBV5-6, with TRBD1 matching 8 bases. The CDR3 runs 15 residues. CDR1 SGHDT and CDR2 YYEEEE come from the germline V gene. Trimming took 2 bases from V and 2 from J; bases not matched to a gene: 3. The CDR3 DNA reads as TGTGCCAGCAGCTTTGGACAGGGCCCCTACAATGAGCAGTTCTTC. This sequence encodes CASSFGQGPYNEQFF.

CDR3 sequence (DNA): TGCAGCGTTGAAGTGCATCCCCCCTACAATGAGCAGTTCTTC. Its protein is CSVEVHPPYNEQFF. The chain uses TRBV29-1 and TRBJ2-1; D is ambiguous. The CDR3 contains 14 residues. Germline V CDR1 and CDR2: SQVTM, ANQGSEA. V was pared by 1 base and J by 2 bases, with 9 bases between.

This sequence joins TRBV5-5 and TRBJ1-1, with a possible D match to TRBD1 (6 bases). Trimming left V 4 bases short and J 0 bases short, with 22 bases between. The CDR3 extends over 18 amino acids. In germline, CDR1 is SGHKS, CDR2 YYEKEE (reference sequence). In DNA, the CDR3 is TGTGCCAGCAGCCAGCCGGGGGCGATGCTAGCCATGAACACTGAAGCTTTCTTT. It is translated as CASSQPGAMLAMNTEAFF.

V and J are TRBV9 and TRBJ2-7; tentatively, D is TRBD1 (7 bases). Trimming cost V 4 bases and J 2 bases, with 13 bases left between them. The CDR3 has 14 amino acids. Per the germline V gene, CDR1 is SGDLS and CDR2 is YYNGEE. CDR3 protein: CASSQGGRAYEQYF. CDR3 DNA sequence: TGTGCCAGCAGCCAGGGGGGCCGAGCCTACGAGCAGTACTTC. Combining the CDR3 with reference TRBV9 and TRBJ2-7 gives the whole variable domain DSGVTQTPKHLITATGQRVTLRCSPRSGDLSVYWYQQSLDQGLQFLIQYYNGEERAKGNILERFSAQQFPDLHSELNLSSLELGDSALYFCASSQGGRAYEQYFGPGTRLTVT.

The rearrangement joins TRBV13 to TRBJ2-1, with TRBD1 matching 7 bases. Germline V CDR1 and CDR2: PRHDT, FYEKMQ (reference sequence). The CDR3 sequence is 15 residues long. Trimming took 5 bases from V and 6 from J; bases not matched to a gene: 10. The CDR3 is CASSGRDRDFNEQFF. The DNA for the CDR3 is TGTGCCAGCAGCGGCCGGGACAGAGACTTCAATGAGCAGTTCTTC. The entire variable domain, with the rest obtained from reference TRBV13 and TRBJ2-1, is as follows: AAGVIQSPRHLIKEKRETATLKCYPIPRHDTVYWYQQGPGQDPQFLISFYEKMQSDKGSIPDRFSAQQFSDYHSELNMSSLELGDSALYFCASSGRDRDFNEQFFGPGTRLTVL.

Comments on this clone: The sample contains more than one DNA sequence encoding this CDR3. V and J are TRBV27 and TRBJ2-7; D may be TRBD1 or TRBD2 (6 bases each). The V end lost 0 bases, the J end lost 2 bases, and 14 bases lay between the germline ends. Per the germline V gene, CDR1 is MNHEY and CDR2 is SMNVEV (reference sequence). The CDR3 is made up of 16 amino acids. The CDR3, as DNA: TGTGCCAGCAGTTTATCATCAGGGGAGCGGGCCTACGAGCAGTACTTC. This encodes CASSLSSGERAYEQYF.

The chain joins TRBV7-2 to TRBJ1-2; 7 bases align to TRBD1. CDR1 and CDR2 from the germline V gene are SGHTA and FQGNSA. CDR3 length: 14 amino acids. V was clipped by 5 bases and J by 4 bases; unmatched bases: 7. This CDR3 reads CASSDDRASYGYTF. CDR3 DNA: TGTGCCAGCAGCGATGACAGGGCTTCCTATGGCTACACCTTC.

Turning to this clone: The sample has other DNA sequences that encode this CDR3 too. The J gene is TRBJ2-7, the V gene TRBV19; 10 bases are a match to TRBD1. CDR1 is LNHDA, CDR2 SQIVND, per germline (reference sequence). Unmatched junction bases numbered 5, after V lost 6 bases and J lost 3 bases. CDR3 length: 14 amino acids. CDR3 nucleotides: TGTGCCAGTAGCAGCCGGGACAGGGGCTACGAGCAGTACTTC. Translating gives CASSSRDRGYEQYF.

This chain links TRBV9 with TRBJ2-7; D is possibly TRBD2 (5 bases). This CDR3 has 15 amino acids. CDR1 and CDR2 from the germline V gene are SGDLS and YYNGEE. The ends were cut back, 0 bases at V and 3 bases at J, with 13 bases in the middle. The CDR3 DNA is TGTGCCAGCAGCGTAGGGGTCGGGAAGAACTACGAGCAGTACTTC. It specifies CASSVGVGKNYEQYF. Drawing the rest from reference TRBV9 and TRBJ2-7, the complete variable domain is DSGVTQTPKHLITATGQRVTLRCSPRSGDLSVYWYQQSLDQGLQFLIQYYNGEERAKGNILERFSAQQFPDLHSELNLSSLELGDSALYFCASSVGVGKNYEQYFGPGTRLTVT.

The V gene is TRBV28, the J gene TRBJ1-5; D is ambiguous. Germline assignment: CDR1 MDHEN and CDR2 SYDVKM. Trimming removed 3 bases from V and 2 bases from J, with 14 bases in between. The CDR3 extends over 16 amino acids. The CDR3, as DNA: TGTGCCAGCAGTTTGCCTCGGGCGGCCGGCAATCAGCCCCAGCATTTT. This translates into CASSLPRAAGNQPQHF.

V and J are TRBV30 and TRBJ1-5; 9 bases are shared with TRBD1. Germline V CDR1 and CDR2: GTSNPN, SVGIG (reference sequence). The CDR3 covers 17 residues. V lost 0 bases, J lost 0 bases, and 6 bases stayed unmatched. CDR3: CAWSVRTGAYSNQPQHF. In DNA form, the CDR3 reads TGTGCCTGGAGTGTACGGACAGGGGCCTATAGCAATCAGCCCCAGCATTTT.

V gene TRBV27 combines with J gene TRBJ2-1, with TRBD2 as a possible D gene (6 bases). The ends were cut back, 0 bases at V and 2 bases at J, with 11 bases in the middle. Germline values: CDR1 MNHEY, CDR2 SMNVEV (reference sequence). There are 16 residues in the CDR3. This CDR3 reads CASSLSWGGTYNEQFF. CDR3 nucleotides: TGTGCCAGCAGTTTATCCTGGGGCGGGACCTACAATGAGCAGTTCTTC.

The V gene is TRBV6-6, the J gene TRBJ1-4; perhaps TRBD1 as D (6 bases). This CDR3 comprises 15 residues. Germline values: CDR1 MNHNY, CDR2 SVGAGI (reference sequence). With 8 bases removed from V and 7 bases from J, the gap between germline ends came to 20 bases. The CDR3 DNA follows: TGTGCCAGCCTATATCTCCGGGGGGGCGGTGAAAAACTGTTTTTT. Translation: CASLYLRGGGEKLFF.

As regards this clone: One end of the junction fails to match germline, which may point to a read error. This chain joins TRBV28 and TRBJ2-1; D not certain. The CDR3 consists of 15 residues. Germline-derived CDR1 and CDR2 are MDHEN and SYDVKM. The CDR3 reads CAAKRPHDSHNEQFF. The CDR3 region has the DNA TGTGCCGCGAAAAGACCTCACGACTCCCACAATGAGCAGTTCTTC.

The chain recombines TRBV5-1 with TRBJ2-7; D may be TRBD1 (6 bases). The CDR3 has 15 residues. The ends were cut back, 3 bases at V and 9 bases at J, with 22 bases in the middle. Germline V gives CDR1 SGHRS, CDR2 YFSETQ. The CDR3 DNA sequence: TGCGCCAGCAGCTCCAGGGGCCTTACCCCTGACGGGCAGTACTTC. Protein sequence: CASSSRGLTPDGQYF. Complete variable domain (other parts from reference TRBV5-1 and TRBJ2-7): KAGVTQTPRYLIKTRGQQVTLSCSPISGHRSVSWYQQTPGQGLQFLFEYFSETQRNKGNFPGRFSGRQFSNSRSEMNVSTLELGDSALYLCASSSRGLTPDGQYFGPGTRLTVT.

The rearrangement joins TRBV9 to TRBJ1-2; the match to TRBD1 covers 8 bases. J was trimmed by 0 bases and V by 3 bases; bases with no gene match: 10. Germline V gives CDR1 SGDLS, CDR2 YYNGEE. The CDR3 has 17 amino acids. In nucleotides, the CDR3 is TGTGCCAGCAGCGCTCAACTTGACAGGGGTTCTAACTATGGCTACACCTTC. Translation: CASSAQLDRGSNYGYTF.

The chain couples TRBV27 to TRBJ2-5; either TRBD1 or TRBD2 may fit D (5 bases each). Germline V lookup: CDR1 MNHEY, CDR2 SMNVEV (reference sequence). CDR3 length: 15 amino acids. The V gene lost 5 bases and the J gene lost 2 bases, with 15 bases spanning the gap. The CDR3 here is CASSPQWGGQETQYF. In DNA form, the CDR3 reads TGTGCCAGCAGTCCCCAGTGGGGCGGGCAAGAGACCCAGTACTTC.

The genes are TRBV19 and TRBJ2-3; D is unresolved. CDR1 LNHDA and CDR2 SQIVND come from the germline V gene (reference sequence). Trimming cost V 3 bases and J 2 bases, with 6 bases left between them. CDR3 size: 13 residues. The CDR3 DNA sequence: TGTGCCAGTAGTATGGGATACACAGATACGCAGTATTTT. This encodes CASSMGYTDTQYF.

The rearrangement links TRBV27 to TRBJ2-5; TRBD2 might be the D (5 bases). Per germline, CDR1 MNHEY and CDR2 SMNVEV (reference sequence). This CDR3 is built from 17 residues. V gave up 6 bases and J gave up 0 bases, with 20 bases separating them. Here the CDR3 reads CASRGFFVGVNQETQYF. In DNA form, the CDR3 reads TGTGCCAGCAGGGGATTCTTTGTGGGAGTGAACCAAGAGACCCAGTACTTC.

The chain uses TRBV7-7 and TRBJ2-7, with D unresolved. The CDR3 covers 16 residues. In germline, CDR1 is SSHAT, CDR2 FNYEAQ (reference sequence). Trimming removed 5 bases from V and 1 base from J, with 18 bases in between. The CDR3 protein is CASSLDPRRISYEQYF. In DNA, the CDR3 is TGTGCCAGCAGCCTGGACCCGAGACGGATATCCTACGAGCAGTACTTC. Looking up the rest from reference TRBV7-7 and TRBJ2-7 gives the full variable domain: GAGVSQSPRYKVTKRGQDVTLRCDPISSHATLYWYQQALGQGPEFLTYFNYEAQPDKSGLPSDRFSAERPEGSISTLTIQRTEQRDSAMYRCASSLDPRRISYEQYFGPGTRLTVT.

This chain joins TRBV6-1 and TRBJ2-5, with no clear D. Trimming stripped 5 bases from V and 1 base from J, with 11 bases between. In germline, CDR1 is MNHNS, CDR2 SASEGT. This CDR3 has 14 residues. In DNA, the CDR3 is TGTGCCAGCAGTTTCGGAGTCCTCCAAGAGACCCAGTACTTC. It is translated as CASSFGVLQETQYF.

This clone was observed a single time. The CDR3 sequence is CASSTRQGNHLYEQYF. The CDR3 bases are TGTGCCAGCAGCACGCGACAGGGAAATCATCTATACGAGCAGTACTTC. The gene calls are TRBV11-2 and TRBJ2-7; 7 nucleotides align to TRBD1. This CDR3 has 16 residues. V shed 5 bases and J 4 bases; nucleotides not matched to a gene: 14. Looked up from germline, CDR1 is SGHAT and CDR2 is FQNNGV.

The gene calls are TRBV4-2 and TRBJ2-7; 8 bases fit TRBD2. Looked up from germline, CDR1 is LGHNA and CDR2 is YNFKEQ. The ends lost 0 bases at V and 5 bases at J; junction bases unmatched: 6. The CDR3 has 15 amino acids. CDR3 sequence (DNA): TGTGCCAGCAGCCAAGACCCGGGAGGGACTGACGAGCAGTACTTC. Its translation: CASSQDPGGTDEQYF.

V gene TRBV9 combines with J gene TRBJ2-2; the match to TRBD1 covers 9 bases. CDR3 length equals 17 residues. V lost 4 bases to trimming and J lost 3 bases; unmatched junction nucleotides: 10. Germline lookup yields CDR1 SGDLS and CDR2 YYNGEE. DNA for the CDR3: TGTGCCAGCAGCATAAACCCGGGACAGGGCCACACCGGGGAGCTGTTTTTT. Translation: CASSINPGQGHTGELFF.